The 21 T cell receptor beta chains below were found in one sample sequenced in a study of blood T cell repertoires in COVID-19. Produced via immunoSEQ multiplex PCR; TCRdb's table is partial and in-frame only. The sample holds more than 85,000 clones, about nine tenths seen once. The sample consisted of peripheral blood. Receptor source: a woman between 65 and 79 years old with acute or convalescent COVID-19.

V gene TRBV3-1 (or the pseudogene TRBV3-2) combines with J gene TRBJ1-2; 7 nucleotides match TRBD1. Germline values: CDR1 LGHDT, CDR2 YNNKEL (reference sequence). The ends lost 2 bases at V and 7 bases at J; junction bases unmatched: 7. There are 14 residues in the CDR3. CDR3 sequence reads: CASSQQGQLGGYTF. CDR3 bases: TGTGCCAGCAGCCAACAGGGACAGCTCGGTGGCTACACCTTC.

The chain links TRBV19 to TRBJ1-5; 7 nucleotides line up with TRBD1. V gave up 6 bases and J gave up 6 bases; unmatched junction bases: 8. This CDR3 has 14 residues. Per the germline V gene, CDR1 is LNHDA and CDR2 is SQIVND (reference sequence). The CDR3 sequence is CASRKGARVQPQHF. CDR3 coding DNA: TGTGCCAGTAGAAAGGGGGCGCGGGTTCAGCCCCAGCATTTT.

The CDR3 nucleotides read TGCGCCAGCAGCCAGGACTGGGGAAACACCATATATTTT. It is translated as CASSQDWGNTIYF. V usage is TRBV5-1 and J usage is TRBJ1-3; D is uncertain. Trimming left V 4 bases short and J 4 bases short, with 9 bases between. The germline V gene has CDR1 SGHRS and CDR2 YFSETQ. This CDR3 is built from 13 residues.

The chain carries TRBV5-1 and TRBJ2-2; 13 bases fit TRBD2. The V segment lost 4 bases and the J segment 6 bases; nucleotides outside the gene matches: 6. CDR1 and CDR2 from the germline V gene are SGHRS and YFSETQ. The CDR3 runs to 16 residues. The CDR3 loop is CASSATSGRAPGELFF. The CDR3 nucleotides are TGCGCCAGCAGCGCCACTAGCGGGAGGGCCCCCGGGGAGCTGTTTTTT. Variable domain in full (rest from reference TRBV5-1 and TRBJ2-2): KAGVTQTPRYLIKTRGQQVTLSCSPISGHRSVSWYQQTPGQGLQFLFEYFSETQRNKGNFPGRFSGRQFSNSRSEMNVSTLELGDSALYLCASSATSGRAPGELFFGEGSRLTVL.

V and J are TRBV28 and TRBJ1-5; maybe TRBD1 (6 bases). The ends were cut back, 1 base at V and 3 bases at J, with 10 bases in the middle. This CDR3 has 15 amino acids. The germline V gene has CDR1 MDHEN and CDR2 SYDVKM. In nucleotides, the CDR3 is TGTGCCAGCAGTTTATCCCGGACAGCCAATCAGCCCCAGCATTTT. Translating it yields CASSLSRTANQPQHF.

DNA for the CDR3: TGCAGCGTTGAAGGTGTGACTACCGCGACGGAGCAGTTCTTC. It is translated as CSVEGVTTATEQFF. V usage is TRBV29-1 and J usage is TRBJ2-1; a weak D match, TRBD2 (5 bases). The CDR3 consists of 14 residues. V lost 1 base and J 10 bases, leaving 17 bases between the germline ends. The germline V gene has CDR1 SQVTM and CDR2 ANQGSEA.

This clone was seen just once. V usage is TRBV29-1 and J usage is TRBJ2-6, with 9 bases aligning to TRBD1. Trimming cost V 2 bases and J 0 bases; bases outside gene matches: 5. This CDR3 has 17 amino acids. In germline, CDR1 is SQVTM, CDR2 ANQGSEA. The CDR3, as DNA: TGCAGCGTTGAAACGGGACAGGGTCCCTCTGGGGCCAACGTCCTGACTTTC. Amino acids: CSVETGQGPSGANVLTF.

The rearrangement joins TRBV1 to TRBJ2-5; the table's TRBD1 call for D was not verified on the DNA. TRBV1 is deemed a pseudogene. The CDR3 runs to 18 residues. This chain's CDR3 is CTSSPYTPRTGGRKTQYF. CDR3 coding DNA: TGCACCAGCAGTCCCTACACCCCCCGGACAGGGGGCAGAAAGACCCAGTACTTC.

This clone was observed a single time. This rearrangement joins TRBV7-9 to TRBJ1-5; D perhaps matches TRBD1 (6 bases). The V end was cut by 5 bases, the J end by 6 bases, with 23 bases between. This CDR3 region has 17 residues. Germline V lookup: CDR1 SEHNR, CDR2 FQNEAQ (reference sequence). As DNA, the CDR3 is TGTGCCAGCAGCCCAGCCGCGGGCACAGGGCTGGGTCAGCCCCAGCATTTT. This translates into CASSPAAGTGLGQPQHF.

This chain links TRBV6-5 with TRBJ1-6; D might be TRBD1 (6 bases). From germline, CDR1 is MNHEY and CDR2 SVGAGI. The CDR3 runs to 14 residues. The germline V and J ends were trimmed by 4 bases and 7 bases, with 11 bases remaining between them. The CDR3 here is CASSSRGQNSPLHF. CDR3 nucleotides: TGTGCCAGCAGTTCCAGGGGCCAAAATTCACCCCTCCACTTT.

The rearrangement uses TRBV5-4 and TRBJ1-6; the D is unclear. V shed 1 base and J shed 6 bases, with 8 bases lying between them. CDR3 size: 14 residues. The V gene's germline CDR1 is SGHNT and CDR2 YYREEE (reference sequence). As DNA, the CDR3 is TGTGCCAGCAGCTTGTCGGTCTCTAATTCACCCCTCCACTTT. This encodes CASSLSVSNSPLHF.

The chain employs TRBV11-2 and TRBJ2-7; D unresolved. CDR3 length: 14 amino acids. The germline V gene encodes CDR1 SGHAT and CDR2 FQNNGV. The ends were cut back, 3 bases at V and 6 bases at J, with 15 bases in the middle. The CDR3 DNA is TGTGCCAGCAGCTTTATGCGGTCTTCCGGCGAGCAGTACTTC. Residues: CASSFMRSSGEQYF.

The chain has TRBV28 and TRBJ1-6; possible D gene TRBD1, 6 bases. V shed 10 bases and J shed 4 bases, with 17 bases lying between them. The CDR3 loop spans 15 amino acids. Germline V gene data show CDR1 as MDHEN and CDR2 as SYDVKM. CDR3 sequence: CATTNRDGYNSPLHF. CDR3 DNA: TGTGCCACCACCAACAGGGATGGTTATAATTCACCCCTCCACTTT.

This clone showed up just once. The chain is built from TRBV27 and TRBJ1-2, with a tentative D call TRBD1 (6 bases). With 0 bases removed from V and 8 bases from J, the gap between germline ends came to 16 bases. CDR1 MNHEY and CDR2 SMNVEV come from the germline V gene (reference sequence). This CDR3 comprises 15 residues. In nucleotides, the CDR3 is TGTGCCAGCAGTTTATCGTCGGCCGGGGGGGGCGGCTACACCTTC. The encoded protein is CASSLSSAGGGGYTF.

V gene TRBV5-1 combines with J gene TRBJ2-3; 11 positions match TRBD1. The germline V gene has CDR1 SGHRS and CDR2 YFSETQ. The CDR3 has 19 residues. Germline trimming cut 6 bases from V and 3 bases from J; bases unmatched to any gene: 18. CDR3 in amino acids: CASKLDISRTGGLTDTQYF. CDR3 sequence (DNA): TGCGCCAGCAAGTTGGACATTAGTAGGACAGGGGGCTTAACAGATACGCAGTATTTT.

This chain links TRBV6-5 with TRBJ2-1, with D tentatively TRBD1 (6 bases). CDR3 length equals 15 residues. Trimming cost V 5 bases and J 6 bases, with 17 bases left between them. The germline CDR1 and CDR2 sequences are MNHEY and SVGAGI. The CDR3 loop reads CASSTSGGETNEQFF. The CDR3 nucleotides are TGTGCCAGCAGTACTAGTGGGGGCGAAACCAATGAGCAGTTCTTC.

The chain is built from TRBV19 and TRBJ1-5, with 9 bases identical to TRBD1. Germline V gene lookup returns CDR1 LNHDA and CDR2 SQIVND (reference sequence). V trimming: 4 bases; J trimming: 1 base; junction bases outside the gene matches: 8. The CDR3 contains 17 residues. Here the CDR3 DNA reads TGTGCCAGTAGTACGGCCAAACAGGGGGCGAGCAATCAGCCCCAGCATTTT. Translation: CASSTAKQGASNQPQHF.

This chain connects TRBV11-3 to TRBJ1-4; 7 nucleotides line up with TRBD1. V dropped 5 bases and J dropped 6; count of bases not matched to a gene: 9. The CDR3 is made up of 15 amino acids. Germline V CDR1 and CDR2: SGHNT, YENEEA. CDR3 loop: CASSRPGQPDEKLFF. The CDR3 DNA is TGTGCCAGCAGCCGCCCGGGACAGCCAGATGAAAAACTGTTTTTT.

V and J are TRBV5-6 and TRBJ2-1; TRBD2 matches 15 bases. CDR3 size: 15 residues. Germline-derived CDR1 and CDR2 are SGHDT and YYEEEE. With V trimmed by 3 bases and J by 9 bases, 4 bases remained unmatched. CDR3 residues: CASSSGLAGGSEQFF. The CDR3 region has the DNA TGTGCCAGCAGCTCAGGACTAGCGGGGGGGAGTGAGCAGTTCTTC.

This clone was counted a single time. The V call is TRBV18, the J call TRBJ1-1; D gene ambiguous. V lost 3 bases and J 2 bases, leaving 7 bases between the germline ends. Germline CDR1 is KGHSH and CDR2 is LQKENI. This CDR3 is built from 13 residues. The CDR3 region is CASSPGGNTEAFF. In DNA form, the CDR3 reads TGTGCCAGCTCACCCGGTGGTAACACTGAAGCTTTCTTT.

This chain uses TRBV5-1 with TRBJ2-7, with no clear D. The CDR3 length is 10 residues. V gave up 7 bases and J gave up 2 bases, with 4 bases separating them. Germline V gene data show CDR1 as SGHRS and CDR2 as YFSETQ. For the CDR3, the DNA is TGCGCCAGCTCCGCCTACGAGCAGTACGTC. Its protein is CASSAYEQYV.